The 28 T cell receptor beta chains below come from one sample, sequenced in a study of radiation and T cells in renal cell carcinoma. Some clones are missing from TCRdb's copy, which holds only in-frame ones; the method was immunoSEQ multiplex PCR. The repertoire holds some 120,000 clones, with roughly 80% as singletons. The time point was: baseline pretreatment blood. Noted treatment: 15 Gy SBRT to primary tumor, nephrectomy 4 weeks later. Source: blood, taken from a patient whose treatment included radiotherapy and nephrectomy. These receptors were obtained from a woman aged 55-69 years with renal cell carcinoma.

The V gene is TRBV10-2, the J gene TRBJ2-5; D is ambiguous. The CDR3 sequence is 12 residues long. Germline lookup yields CDR1 WSHSY and CDR2 SAAADI. V lost 3 bases and J lost 5, with 7 bases in between. The CDR3 region is CASSDSRETQYF. CDR3 in DNA: TGCGCCAGCAGTGACAGTCGGGAGACCCAGTACTTC.

This clone has a count of ten or more. The V and J genes are TRBV7-3 and TRBJ1-5; D is perhaps TRBD1 (5 bases). CDR3 length: 13 amino acids. Trimming took 1 base from V and 5 from J, leaving 6 bases between them. Per the germline V gene, CDR1 is SGHTA and CDR2 is FQGTGA. CDR3 DNA sequence: TGTGCCAGCAGCTTAATAGGGGATCAGCCCCAGCATTTT. It translates to CASSLIGDQPQHF.

This clone was counted only a few times. The chain couples TRBV7-9 to TRBJ1-2; TRBD1 might be the D (5 bases). V lost 1 base and J lost 6, with 15 bases in between. Germline CDR1 SEHNR, CDR2 FQNEAQ (reference sequence). The CDR3 consists of 15 residues. The CDR3 sequence: CASSLEWQGRDGYTF. CDR3 DNA: TGTGCCAGCAGCTTAGAATGGCAGGGAAGGGATGGCTACACCTTC.

Within the sample, this clone is medium-sized. The chain links TRBV19 to TRBJ1-1; D is unclear. This CDR3 contains 11 residues. V dropped 5 bases and J dropped 1 base, with 2 bases sitting between them. CDR1 is LNHDA, CDR2 SQIVND, per germline (reference sequence). CDR3 in DNA: TGTGCCAGTAGTCAGAACACTGAAGCTTTCTTT. Translating gives CASSQNTEAFF.

The gene calls are TRBV19 and TRBJ1-3, with a tentative D call TRBD1 (6 bases). This CDR3 has 17 amino acids. Germline lookup yields CDR1 LNHDA and CDR2 SQIVND (reference sequence). Trimming stripped 6 bases from V and 0 bases from J, with 18 bases between. The CDR3 sequence: CASRTSWTEVSGNTIYF. The CDR3 DNA follows: TGTGCCAGTAGAACTTCGTGGACAGAAGTCTCTGGAAACACCATATATTTT.

This clone was counted once. The CDR3: CASSRLAPEQFF. The DNA of the CDR3 is TGTGCCAGCAGTCGACTAGCTCCTGAGCAGTTCTTC. The chain couples TRBV6-6 to TRBJ2-1; 7 positions match TRBD2. Trimming removed 5 bases from V and 9 bases from J; junction bases left unmatched: 4. There are 12 residues in the CDR3. CDR1 MNHNY and CDR2 SVGAGI come from the germline V gene (reference sequence).

The chain uses TRBV9 and TRBJ2-3, with 12 nucleotides matching TRBD2. Losses at the gene ends were 4 bases for V and 0 bases for J; bases not matched to a gene: 6. CDR3 size: 17 residues. Germline loops: CDR1 SGDLS, CDR2 YYNGEE. CDR3 bases: TGTGCCAGCAGCCCCTACGGACTAGCGGGGAGCACAGATACGCAGTATTTT. It codes for CASSPYGLAGSTDTQYF.

This chain joins TRBV6-1 and TRBJ2-5; the D gene is possibly TRBD1 (5 bases). The CDR3 covers 14 residues. Trimming stripped 6 bases from V and 0 bases from J, with 11 bases between. Germline lookup yields CDR1 MNHNS and CDR2 SASEGT. This CDR3 reads CASRPKGHQETQYF. In DNA form, the CDR3 reads TGTGCCAGCAGACCGAAGGGGCACCAAGAGACCCAGTACTTC.

This chain links TRBV28 with TRBJ2-7; D is ambiguous. Germline V gives CDR1 MDHEN, CDR2 SYDVKM. This CDR3 is built from 12 residues. The V and J ends lost 9 bases and 1 base respectively, with 10 bases between them. CDR3 sequence reads: CASGVGSYEQYF. In DNA form, the CDR3 reads TGTGCCAGTGGGGTAGGATCCTACGAGCAGTACTTC.

The chain links TRBV5-1 to TRBJ2-3; 7 bases map to TRBD1. CDR3 length equals 15 residues. V was clipped by 5 bases and J by 1 base; unmatched bases: 7. Germline loops: CDR1 SGHRS, CDR2 YFSETQ. CDR3 loop: CASRVMQGGTDTQYF. The CDR3 nucleotides are TGCGCCAGCAGGGTCATGCAGGGGGGCACAGATACGCAGTATTTT.

This clone came up many times. This sample also contains other DNA sequences that code for the same CDR3. The CDR3 nucleotides are TGTGCCAGCAGGGGGAAGGCCGGGGAGCTGTTTTTT. Amino acids: CASRGKAGELFF. The chain uses TRBV4-2 and TRBJ2-2; no clear D. V dropped 6 bases and J dropped 6 bases, with 8 bases sitting between them. The germline gives CDR1 LGHNA, CDR2 YNFKEQ. This CDR3 comprises 12 residues.

V usage is TRBV7-9 and J usage is TRBJ1-2; unclear D gene. The CDR3 covers 11 residues. The germline V and J ends were trimmed by 5 bases and 10 bases, with 11 bases remaining between them. CDR1 SEHNR and CDR2 FQNEAQ come from the germline V gene (reference sequence). The CDR3 DNA reads TGTGCCAGCAGCGACGACACTCTCTACACCTTC. Its translation is CASSDDTLYTF.

The chain joins TRBV19 to TRBJ1-4; D perhaps matches TRBD1 (5 bases). V was trimmed by 2 bases and J by 7 bases, leaving 17 bases between them. Germline loops: CDR1 LNHDA, CDR2 SQIVND (reference sequence). The CDR3 loop spans 16 amino acids. The CDR3 loop is CASSIQGGVSGEKLFF. In nucleotides, the CDR3 is TGTGCCAGTAGTATACAGGGTGGGGTGAGCGGTGAAAAACTGTTTTTT.

The chain couples TRBV19 to TRBJ2-3; 8 nucleotides match TRBD1. The trim removed 2 bases at V and 5 bases at J, leaving 12 bases unmatched. Germline values: CDR1 LNHDA, CDR2 SQIVND (reference sequence). This CDR3 contains 17 residues. CDR3 DNA: TGTGCCAGTAGTATAATGGGGGACAGGTCTGGAAAAGATACGCAGTATTTT. This translates into CASSIMGDRSGKDTQYF.

This chain joins TRBV11-2 and TRBJ2-5; TRBD2 might be the D (6 bases). Per the germline V gene, CDR1 is SGHAT and CDR2 is FQNNGV. CDR3 length: 13 residues. With 0 bases removed from V and 9 bases from J, the gap between germline ends came to 11 bases. The CDR3 region is CASSLEASGAQYF. In DNA form, the CDR3 reads TGTGCCAGCAGCTTAGAAGCTTCGGGAGCCCAGTACTTC.

The chain recombines TRBV2 with TRBJ2-7; 13 bases fit TRBD2. Looked up from germline, CDR1 is SNHLY and CDR2 is FYNNEI. After removal of 7 bases from V and 1 base from J, the junction contained 16 bases not matched to a gene. The CDR3 totals 19 residues. CDR3 nucleotides: TGTGCCAGCACCTTCCCACGGACTAGCGGGGGCCCATTATCCTACGAGCAGTACTTC. Amino acids: CASTFPRTSGGPLSYEQYF.

This chain links TRBV14 with TRBJ1-3, with a tentative D call TRBD1 (5 bases). Germline-derived CDR1 and CDR2 are SGHDN and FVKESK. Trimming cost V 4 bases and J 4 bases, with 17 bases left between them. This CDR3 is 16 amino acids long. CDR3 DNA: TGTGCCAGCAGCCCCCTGGGGCCAGCGGGGGGAAACACCATATATTTT. As protein: CASSPLGPAGGNTIYF.

V gene TRBV29-1 combines with J gene TRBJ1-1; the D is unclear. Germline V gene lookup returns CDR1 SQVTM and CDR2 ANQGSEA. This CDR3 has 11 residues. V was cut by 3 bases and J by 5 bases, with 7 bases left in between. The CDR3 nucleotides read TGCAGCGTTGATCCCAGTACTGAAGCTTTCTTT. It specifies CSVDPSTEAFF.

The chain combines TRBV6-5 with TRBJ2-7, with D unclear. The V and J ends lost 0 bases and 1 base respectively, with 7 bases between them. Germline assignment: CDR1 MNHEY and CDR2 SVGAGI. CDR3 length equals 14 residues. The CDR3 nucleotides are TGTGCCAGCAGTTACTCGAGAGAGTCCTACGAGCAGTACTTC. This gives the protein CASSYSRESYEQYF.

The table lists this clone with a count of one. The chain links TRBV7-9 to TRBJ2-7; 7 bases map to TRBD1. This CDR3 is built from 15 residues. V trimming: 6 bases; J trimming: 3 bases; junction bases outside the gene matches: 11. From germline, CDR1 is SEHNR and CDR2 FQNEAQ (reference sequence). In DNA form, the CDR3 reads TGTGCCAGCAGGTCATCTTCGGGACAGAACTACGAGCAGTACTTC. Protein sequence: CASRSSSGQNYEQYF.

CDR3 sequence: CASSPGTGDYEQYF. The DNA of the CDR3 is TGTGCCAGCAGTCCCGGGACAGGAGACTACGAGCAGTACTTC. The rearrangement uses TRBV6-6 and TRBJ2-7; 8 bases match TRBD1. The CDR3 has 14 residues. Germline V CDR1 and CDR2: MNHNY, SVGAGI (reference sequence). The V and J ends lost 5 bases and 3 bases, in that order; junction bases with no gene match: 6.

This chain connects TRBV25-1 to TRBJ1-4, with 7 bases lining up with TRBD1. The CDR3 sequence is 14 residues long. The trim removed 3 bases at V and 6 bases at J, leaving 4 bases unmatched. The germline CDR1 and CDR2 sequences are MGHDK and SYGVNS. This CDR3 reads CASSDDRADEKLFF. The CDR3 region has the DNA TGTGCCAGCAGTGACGACAGGGCGGATGAAAAACTGTTTTTT.

The CDR3 nucleotides read TGTGCCAGCAGCCCCCAAACGGGACTAGCGGGGATATTCACAGATACGCAGTATTTT. The encoded protein is CASSPQTGLAGIFTDTQYF. This chain connects TRBV9 to TRBJ2-3; 13 positions match TRBD2. Germline CDR1 is SGDLS and CDR2 is YYNGEE. CDR3 size: 19 residues. V shed 4 bases and J 2 bases; nucleotides not matched to a gene: 13.

The rearrangement joins TRBV5-1 to TRBJ2-2; 9 bases are shared with TRBD2. Losses at the gene ends were 0 bases for V and 6 bases for J; bases not matched to a gene: 3. The CDR3 runs 15 residues. Germline loops: CDR1 SGHRS, CDR2 YFSETQ. CDR3 sequence reads: CASSLGTSVAGELFF. CDR3 nucleotide sequence: TGCGCCAGCAGCTTGGGGACTAGCGTGGCCGGGGAGCTGTTTTTT.

This chain connects TRBV6-1 to TRBJ1-1; no definite D call. Trimming removed 5 bases at V and 1 base at J, with 11 bases between. Germline loops: CDR1 MNHNS, CDR2 SASEGT. This CDR3 has 14 amino acids. This CDR3 reads CASSWKPENTEAFF. The CDR3 DNA reads TGTGCCAGCAGTTGGAAGCCCGAGAACACTGAAGCTTTCTTT.

This CDR3 is CAISGQNSGNTIYF. The CDR3, as DNA: TGTGCCATCAGTGGACAGAACTCTGGAAACACCATATATTTT. This rearrangement joins TRBV10-3 to TRBJ1-3, with a weak D call TRBD1 (5 bases). V shed 4 bases and J shed 0 bases, with 7 bases lying between them. Germline CDR1 is ENHRY and CDR2 is SYGVKD. The CDR3 consists of 14 residues.

The CDR3 DNA reads TGTGCCAGCAGCTCAGGGGCCTACGAGCAGTACTTC. Residues: CASSSGAYEQYF. The V and J genes are TRBV28 and TRBJ2-7; perhaps TRBD1 as D (6 bases). Germline CDR1 MDHEN, CDR2 SYDVKM. Trimming pared 6 bases from V and 2 bases from J, leaving 8 bases between. This CDR3 contains 12 residues.

This rearrangement joins TRBV27 to TRBJ2-3; TRBD1 agrees at 9 bases. Germline V gives CDR1 MNHEY, CDR2 SMNVEV (reference sequence). Losses at the gene ends were 9 bases for V and 3 bases for J; bases not matched to a gene: 7. The CDR3 contains 14 residues. CDR3 loop: CASSLTGGTDTQYF. The CDR3, as DNA: TGTGCCAGTTCCCTGACAGGGGGGACAGATACGCAGTATTTT.